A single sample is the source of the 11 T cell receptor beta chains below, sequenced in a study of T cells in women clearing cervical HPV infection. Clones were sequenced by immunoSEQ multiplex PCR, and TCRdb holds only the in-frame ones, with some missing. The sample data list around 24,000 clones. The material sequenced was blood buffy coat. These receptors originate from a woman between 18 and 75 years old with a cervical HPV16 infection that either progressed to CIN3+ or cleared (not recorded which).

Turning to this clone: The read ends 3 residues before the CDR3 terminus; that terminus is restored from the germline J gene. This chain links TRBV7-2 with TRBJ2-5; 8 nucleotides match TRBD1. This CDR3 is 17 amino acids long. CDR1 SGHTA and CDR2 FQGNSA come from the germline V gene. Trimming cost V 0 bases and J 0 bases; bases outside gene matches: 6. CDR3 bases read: TGTGCCAGCAGCTTAGCCTTTGCGACAGGGGACCAAGAGACC. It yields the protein CASSLAFATGDQET. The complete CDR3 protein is CASSLAFATGDQETQYF.

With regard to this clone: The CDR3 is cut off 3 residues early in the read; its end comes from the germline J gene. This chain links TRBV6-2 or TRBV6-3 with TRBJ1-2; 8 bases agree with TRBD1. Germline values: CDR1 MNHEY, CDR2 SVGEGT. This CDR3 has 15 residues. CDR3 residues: CASSYEDRVDYDYTF. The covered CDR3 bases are TGTGCCAGCAGTTACGAGGACAGGGTTGACTACGAC.

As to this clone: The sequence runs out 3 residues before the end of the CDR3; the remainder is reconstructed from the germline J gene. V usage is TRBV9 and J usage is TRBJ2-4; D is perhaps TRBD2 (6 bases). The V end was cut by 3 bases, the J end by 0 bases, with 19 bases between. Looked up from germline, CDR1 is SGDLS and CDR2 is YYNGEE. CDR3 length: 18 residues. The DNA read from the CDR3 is TGTGCCAGCAGCGACACGGGGGATCTCACTTTAGCCAAAAACATT. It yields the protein CASSDTGDLTLAKNI. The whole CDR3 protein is CASSDTGDLTLAKNIQYF.

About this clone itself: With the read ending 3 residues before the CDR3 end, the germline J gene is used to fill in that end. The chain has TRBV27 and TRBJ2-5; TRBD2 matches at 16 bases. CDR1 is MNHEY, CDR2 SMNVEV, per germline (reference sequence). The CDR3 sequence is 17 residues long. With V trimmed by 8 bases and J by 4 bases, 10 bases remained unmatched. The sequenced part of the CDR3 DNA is TGTGCCAGCGGATCCGGGACTAGCGGGGGGGGCCCAGAGACC. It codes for CASGSGTSGGGPET. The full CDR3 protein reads CASGSGTSGGGPETQYF.

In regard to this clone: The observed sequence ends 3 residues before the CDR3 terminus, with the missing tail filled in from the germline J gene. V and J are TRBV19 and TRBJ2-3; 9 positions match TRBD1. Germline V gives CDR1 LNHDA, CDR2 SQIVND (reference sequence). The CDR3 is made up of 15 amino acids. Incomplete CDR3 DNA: TGTGCCAGTCGCAAGGGACAGGGAGGGGGGCAGCCG. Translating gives CASRKGQGGGQP. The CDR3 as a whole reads CASRKGQGGGQPQYF.

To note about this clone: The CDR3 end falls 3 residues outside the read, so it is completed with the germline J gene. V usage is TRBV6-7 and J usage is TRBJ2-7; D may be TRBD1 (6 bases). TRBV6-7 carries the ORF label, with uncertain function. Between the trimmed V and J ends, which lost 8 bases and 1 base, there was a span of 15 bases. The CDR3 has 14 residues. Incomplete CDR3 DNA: TGTGCCAGCGGACAGACAGGCCCTTCCTACGAG. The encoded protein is CASGQTGPSYE. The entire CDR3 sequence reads CASGQTGPSYEQYF.

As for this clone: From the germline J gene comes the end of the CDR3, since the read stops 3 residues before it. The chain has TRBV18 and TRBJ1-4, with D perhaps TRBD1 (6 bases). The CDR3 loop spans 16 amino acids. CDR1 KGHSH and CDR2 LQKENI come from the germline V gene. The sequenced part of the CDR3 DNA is TGTGCCAGCTCGAGGGGGGGTTCCCAAGGGGCCAACGTA. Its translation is CASSRGGSQGANV. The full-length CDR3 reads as CASSRGGSQGANVLFF.

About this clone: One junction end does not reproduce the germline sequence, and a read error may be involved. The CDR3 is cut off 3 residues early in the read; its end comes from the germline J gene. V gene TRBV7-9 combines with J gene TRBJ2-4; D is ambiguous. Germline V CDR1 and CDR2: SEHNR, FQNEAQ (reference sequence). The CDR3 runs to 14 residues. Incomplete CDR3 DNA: TGTTCCAGCAGCCAGCTAGACTCCAAAAACATT. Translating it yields CSSSQLDSKNI. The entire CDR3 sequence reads CSSSQLDSKNIQYF.

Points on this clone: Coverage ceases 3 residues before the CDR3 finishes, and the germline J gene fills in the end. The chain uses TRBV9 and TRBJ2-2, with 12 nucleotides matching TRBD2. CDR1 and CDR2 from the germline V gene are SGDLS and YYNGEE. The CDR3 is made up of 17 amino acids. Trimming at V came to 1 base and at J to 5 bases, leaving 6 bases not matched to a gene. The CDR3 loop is CASSVNLAGGPTGELFF. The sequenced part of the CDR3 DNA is TGTGCCAGCAGCGTAAACCTAGCGGGGGGGCCGACCGGGGAG.

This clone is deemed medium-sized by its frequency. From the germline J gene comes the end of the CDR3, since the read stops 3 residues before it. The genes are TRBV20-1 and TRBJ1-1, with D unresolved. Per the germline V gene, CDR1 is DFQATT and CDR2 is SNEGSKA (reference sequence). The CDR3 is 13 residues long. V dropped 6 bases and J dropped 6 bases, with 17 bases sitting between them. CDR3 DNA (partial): TGCAGTGCCCGAGTACGGCGGATTCCTGAA. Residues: CSARVRRIPE. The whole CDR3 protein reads CSARVRRIPEAFF.

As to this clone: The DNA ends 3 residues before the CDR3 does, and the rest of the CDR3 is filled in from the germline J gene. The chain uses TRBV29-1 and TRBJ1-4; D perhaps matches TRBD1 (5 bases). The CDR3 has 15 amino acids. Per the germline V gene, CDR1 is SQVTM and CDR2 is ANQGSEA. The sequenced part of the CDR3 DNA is TGCAGCGTTGTTCAGGTTAACTCTGGGGCCAACGTA. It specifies CSVVQVNSGANV. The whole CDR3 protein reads CSVVQVNSGANVLFF.